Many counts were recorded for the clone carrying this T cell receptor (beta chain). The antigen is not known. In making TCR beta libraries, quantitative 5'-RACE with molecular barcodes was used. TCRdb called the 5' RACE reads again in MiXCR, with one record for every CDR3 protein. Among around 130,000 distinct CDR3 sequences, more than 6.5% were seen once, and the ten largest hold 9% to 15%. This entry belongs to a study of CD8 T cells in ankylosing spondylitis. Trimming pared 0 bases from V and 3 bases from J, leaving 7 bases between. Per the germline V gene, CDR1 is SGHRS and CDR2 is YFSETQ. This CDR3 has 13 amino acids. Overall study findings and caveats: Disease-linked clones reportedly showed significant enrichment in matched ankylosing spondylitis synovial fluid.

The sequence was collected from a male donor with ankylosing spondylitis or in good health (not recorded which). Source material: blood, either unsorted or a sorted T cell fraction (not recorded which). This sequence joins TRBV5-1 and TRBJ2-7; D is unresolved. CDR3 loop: CASSLDPIYEQYF. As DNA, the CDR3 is TGCGCCAGCAGCTTGGACCCGATCTACGAGCAGTACTTC.